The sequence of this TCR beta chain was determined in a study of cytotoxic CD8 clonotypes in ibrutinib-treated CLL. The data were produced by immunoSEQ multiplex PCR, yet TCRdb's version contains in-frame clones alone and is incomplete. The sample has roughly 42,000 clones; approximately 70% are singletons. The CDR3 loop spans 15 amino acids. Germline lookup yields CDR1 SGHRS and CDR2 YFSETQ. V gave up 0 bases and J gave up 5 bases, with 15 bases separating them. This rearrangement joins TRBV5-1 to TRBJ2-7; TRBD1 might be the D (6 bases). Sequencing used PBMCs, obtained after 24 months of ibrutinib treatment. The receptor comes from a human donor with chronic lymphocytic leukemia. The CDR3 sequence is CASSLGTGFLNEQYF. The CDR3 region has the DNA TGCGCCAGCAGCTTGGGCACAGGGTTTCTAAACGAGCAGTACTTC. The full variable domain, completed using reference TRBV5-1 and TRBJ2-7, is KAGVTQTPRYLIKTRGQQVTLSCSPISGHRSVSWYQQTPGQGLQFLFEYFSETQRNKGNFPGRFSGRQFSNSRSEMNVSTLELGDSALYLCASSLGTGFLNEQYFGPGTRLTVT.